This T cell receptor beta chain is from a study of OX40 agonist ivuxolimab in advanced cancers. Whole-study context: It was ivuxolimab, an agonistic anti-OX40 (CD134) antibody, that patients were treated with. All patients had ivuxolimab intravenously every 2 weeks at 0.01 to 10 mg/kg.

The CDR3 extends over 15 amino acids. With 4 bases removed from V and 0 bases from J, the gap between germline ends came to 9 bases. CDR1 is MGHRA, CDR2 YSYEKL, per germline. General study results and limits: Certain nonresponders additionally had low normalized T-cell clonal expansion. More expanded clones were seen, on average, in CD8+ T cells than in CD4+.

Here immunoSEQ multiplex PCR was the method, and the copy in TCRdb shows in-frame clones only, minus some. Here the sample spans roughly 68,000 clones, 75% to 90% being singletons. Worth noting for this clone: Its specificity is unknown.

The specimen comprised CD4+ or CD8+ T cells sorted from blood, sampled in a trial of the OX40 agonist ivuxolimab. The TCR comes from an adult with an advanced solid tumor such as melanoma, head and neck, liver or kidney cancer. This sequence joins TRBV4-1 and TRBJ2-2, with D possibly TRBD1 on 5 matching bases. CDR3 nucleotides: TGCGCCAGCAGCCCATTGACAGCGAACACCGGGGAGCTGTTTTTT. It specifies CASSPLTANTGELFF.